The 7 T cell receptor beta chains presented below share a single source sample, sequenced in a study of Ad26.COV2.S vaccination and SARS-CoV-2 variants. The treatment: approximately 18 received Ad26.COV2.S at low or high dose, single or two shots; 5 received placebo; per-sample allocation not given. The study sampled participants on day 63 after the first vaccine or placebo injection. Libraries were prepared by immunoSEQ multiplex PCR; TCRdb keeps only in-frame clonotypes and omits some of them. The table has about 680,000 clones, around 92% seen once; the top ten hold approximately 1.5%. This specimen was peripheral blood, taken in a trial of Ad26.COV2.S vaccine versus placebo. The receptors stem from a person between 18 and 60 years old who received the Ad26.COV2.S COVID-19 vaccine or a placebo.

This chain joins TRBV11-1 and TRBJ2-5; a weak D match, TRBD2 (6 bases). The CDR3 is made up of 14 amino acids. Germline lookup yields CDR1 SGHAT and CDR2 FQDESV (reference sequence). The V end lost 2 bases, the J end lost 5 bases, and 12 bases lay between the germline ends. The CDR3 sequence: CASSLSPAGETQYF. CDR3 in DNA: TGTGCCAGCAGCTTATCCCCCGCGGGGGAGACCCAGTACTTC. Looking up the rest from reference TRBV11-1 and TRBJ2-5 gives the full variable domain: EAEVAQSPRYKITEKSQAVAFWCDPISGHATLYWYRQILGQGPELLVQFQDESVVDDSQLPKDRFSAERLKGVDSTLKIQPAELGDSAMYLCASSLSPAGETQYFGPGTRLLVL.

The V gene is TRBV6-2 or TRBV6-3, the J gene TRBJ1-6; TRBD1 matches at 9 bases. The CDR3 has 15 residues. The trim removed 4 bases at V and 7 bases at J, leaving 5 bases unmatched. The germline V gene has CDR1 MNHEY and CDR2 SVGEGT. The DNA of the CDR3 is TGTGCCAGCAGTTTCCACAGGGGGCGAAATTCACCCCTCCACTTT. Protein: CASSFHRGRNSPLHF.

The chain combines TRBV5-4 with TRBJ1-5, with D unresolved. V lost 0 bases and J lost 3, with 10 bases in between. In germline, CDR1 is SGHNT, CDR2 YYREEE (reference sequence). The CDR3 is 15 amino acids. This CDR3 reads CASSLDPAPNQPQHF. The DNA for the CDR3 is TGTGCCAGCAGCTTGGACCCGGCCCCCAATCAGCCCCAGCATTTT.

The chain employs TRBV18 and TRBJ2-2; D gene uncertain. The V gene lost 1 base and the J gene lost 6 bases, with 6 bases spanning the gap. This CDR3 contains 13 residues. Germline loops: CDR1 KGHSH, CDR2 LQKENI. The CDR3 bases are TGTGCCAGCTCACCACAGGGATCCGGGGAGCTGTTTTTT. Protein: CASSPQGSGELFF.

CDR3 sequence reads: CASSFGTGVTGELFF. DNA of the CDR3: TGTGCCAGCAGCTTTGGGACAGGGGTCACCGGGGAGCTGTTTTTT. The chain is built from TRBV11-3 and TRBJ2-2; 10 nucleotides align to TRBD1. Germline assignment: CDR1 SGHNT and CDR2 YENEEA. CDR3 size: 15 residues. V was clipped by 3 bases and J by 4 bases; unmatched bases: 2.

The CDR3 bases are TGTGCCAGCAGCCCCGGGACAAAAACGGGAAACACCATATATTTT. This encodes CASSPGTKTGNTIYF. The gene calls are TRBV7-9 and TRBJ1-3, with D perhaps matching TRBD1 (6 bases). The germline gives CDR1 SEHNR, CDR2 FQNEAQ (reference sequence). V shed 5 bases and J shed 4 bases, with 15 bases lying between them. The CDR3 is 15 residues long. Full variable domain (outside the CDR3, taken from reference TRBV7-9 and TRBJ1-3): DTGVSQNPRHKITKRGQNVTFRCDPISEHNRLYWYRQTLGQGPEFLTYFQNEAQLEKSRLLSDRFSAERPKGSFSTLEIQRTEQGDSAMYLCASSPGTKTGNTIYFGEGSWLTVV.

The V and J genes are TRBV9 and TRBJ2-2; 8 bases align to TRBD1. The CDR3 is made up of 16 amino acids. Germline V lookup: CDR1 SGDLS, CDR2 YYNGEE. Unmatched junction bases numbered 7, after V lost 2 bases and J lost 4 bases. The CDR3 is CASSVTGVGRTGELFF. Here the CDR3 DNA reads TGTGCCAGCAGCGTGACAGGGGTGGGACGCACCGGGGAGCTGTTTTTT.